Listed below are T cell receptor beta chains from one sample, sequenced in a study of CD8+CD57+ T cells in acquired aplastic anemia. TCRdb reprocessed the reads via MiXCR and lists one record per CDR3 protein. The sample yields about 190,000 distinct CDR3 sequences, roughly 56% seen once. Sequencing was carried out using sorted CD4+, CD8+, or CD8+CD57+ T cells (not recorded which) from PBMCs. These receptors were collected from a human donor in good health, serving as a control. CDR3s include the opening cysteine and the closing phenylalanine or tryptophan. The D gene is left open where the match is weak. Clone size is not always given. Where it is, it says once, few, many or a class for expanded clones.

14	.	TRBV2	few	TRBJ1-3	CASSQTASGNTIYF	TGTGCCAGCAGCCAGACAGCCTCTGGAAACACCATATATTTT
12	.	TRBV6-5	many	TRBJ1-1	CASSYREGRAFF	TGTGCCAGCAGTTACCGGGAGGGGAGAGCTTTCTTT
14	TRBD1	TRBV20-1	.	TRBJ1-6	CSAGTGGYSSPLHF	TGCAGTGCAGGGACAGGGGGCTACAGTTCACCCCTCCACTTT
16	TRBD1	TRBV10-3	.	TRBJ2-2	CAISEPGTGNTGELFF	TGTGCCATCAGTGAGCCCGGGACAGGGAACACCGGGGAGCTGTTTTTT
16	.	TRBV5-5	many	TRBJ1-3	CASSFSGTLSGNTIYF	TGTGCCAGCAGCTTCTCCGGGACACTCTCTGGAAACACCATATATTTT
15	TRBD1	TRBV10-2	.	TRBJ1-1	CASNAGTGVRGWAFF	TGCGCCAGCAACGCCGGGACAGGGGTCAGGGGGTGGGCTTTCTTT
14	.	TRBV4-1	many	TRBJ1-2	CASSQDHWGIGYTF	TGCGCCAGCAGCCAAGATCATTGGGGGATTGGCTACACCTTC
15	.	TRBV9	many	TRBJ1-1	CASSQRVYGDTEAFF	TGTGCCAGCAGCCAGAGGGTCTACGGTGACACTGAAGCTTTCTTT
11	.	TRBV10-1	.	TRBJ2-7	CAIMLDHEQYF	TGCGCCATCATGCTTGACCACGAGCAGTACTTC
16	.	TRBV27	many	TRBJ1-6	CASTKVVGVSNSPLHF	TGTGCCAGCACCAAAGTAGTTGGGGTTTCAAATTCACCCCTCCACTTT
16	TRBD1	TRBV10-2	.	TRBJ1-2	CASSRGQGPAPYGYTF	TGCGCCAGCAGTCGCGGACAGGGGCCTGCTCCCTATGGCTACACCTTC
14	.	TRBV15	.	TRBJ1-4	CATSSLTGPEKLFF	TGTGCCACCAGCAGTTTAACAGGGCCAGAAAAACTGTTTTTT
15	.	TRBV19	.	TRBJ1-1	CASSILPGTYTEAFF	TGTGCCAGTAGTATTCTCCCGGGGACGTACACTGAAGCTTTCTTT
13	TRBD2	TRBV7-2	once	TRBJ2-1	CASSKGLAGDEFF	TGTGCCAGCAGCAAGGGACTAGCGGGAGATGAGTTCTTC
13	.	TRBV7-2	.	TRBJ1-6	CASVRDLNSPLHF	TGTGCCAGCGTCAGGGACCTTAATTCACCCCTCCACTTT
15	.	TRBV18	.	TRBJ1-4	CASSPSVAYNEKLFF	TGTGCCAGCTCACCATCAGTAGCCTATAATGAAAAACTGTTTTTT
16	TRBD1	TRBV7-3	many	TRBJ2-3	CASSLLGQGGADTQYF	TGTGCCAGCAGCTTACTCGGACAGGGTGGCGCAGATACGCAGTATTTT
12	.	TRBV30	many	TRBJ1-2	CAWGRGNYGYTF	TGTGCCTGGGGCAGGGGCAACTATGGCTACACCTTC
14	.	TRBV12-3/TRBV12-4	.	TRBJ2-7	CASSMVPGASEQYF	TGTGCCAGCAGTATGGTGCCAGGGGCTAGTGAGCAGTACTTC
14	TRBD1	TRBV6-2/TRBV6-3	.	TRBJ1-5	CASSAGQRTGPQHF	TGTGCCAGCAGTGCGGGACAGAGGACGGGGCCCCAGCATTTT
13	TRBD1	TRBV12-3/TRBV12-4	.	TRBJ1-5	CASSLGQVKFEHF	TGTGCCAGCAGTCTAGGACAGGTAAAGTTCGAGCATTTT
11	.	TRBV6-6	many	TRBJ1-2	CASSYSHGYTF	TGTGCCAGCAGTTACTCGCACGGCTACACCTTC
14	.	TRBV6-6	many	TRBJ1-4	CASRGWQGNEKLFF	TGTGCCAGCAGAGGGTGGCAGGGTAATGAAAAACTGTTTTTT
14	TRBD1	TRBV2	.	TRBJ1-1	CASSDLQGGTEAFF	TGTGCCAGCAGTGACTTACAGGGGGGCACTGAAGCTTTCTTT
16	.	TRBV5-6	.	TRBJ2-3	CASSSLGGQVTDTQYF	TGTGCCAGCAGCTCCTTGGGGGGACAAGTCACAGATACGCAGTATTTT
13	.	TRBV29-1	.	TRBJ1-5	CSVRDKPNQPQHF	TGCAGCGTCCGGGACAAACCCAATCAGCCCCAGCATTTT
14	TRBD1	TRBV2	.	TRBJ1-2	CASSSGQGAVGYTF	TGTGCCAGCAGCAGCGGACAGGGGGCGGTTGGCTACACCTTC
14	.	TRBV14	many	TRBJ2-7	CASSQRRESGEQYF	TGTGCCAGCAGCCAAAGAAGGGAATCCGGCGAGCAGTACTTC
16	.	TRBV5-1	few	TRBJ2-7	CASSREGAGSPIQQYF	TGCGCCAGCAGCCGGGAGGGGGCAGGGAGCCCCATACAGCAGTACTTC
13	.	TRBV7-9	many	TRBJ1-5	CASSLVSNQPQHF	TGTGCCAGCAGCTTAGTTAGCAATCAGCCCCAGCATTTT
15	.	TRBV5-1	.	TRBJ1-6	CASSLATGPNSPLHF	TGCGCCAGCAGCTTGGCTACAGGGCCTAATTCACCCCTCCACTTT